This record concerns one T cell receptor (beta chain) sequence. Samples from alopecia areata patients were lesional scalp punch biopsies and peripheral blood. Germline lookup yields CDR1 LGHNA and CDR2 YSLEER. The V end was cut by 6 bases, the J end by 6 bases, with 19 bases between. The CDR3 is made up of 15 amino acids. This entry comes from a study of CD8+ T cells in alopecia areata. Reverse transcribed after extraction, RNA yielded cDNA as the sequencing template. The repertoire was sequenced with immunoSEQ multiplex PCR; TCRdb's copy has only in-frame clones and lacks some. The sample lists roughly 20,000 clones; about 70% were seen once.

The sequence was obtained from a human donor with alopecia areata. The sequencing used skin, collected at week 0. The chain uses TRBV4-3 and TRBJ2-3; D tentatively reads TRBD1 or TRBD2 (5 bases each). The CDR3 DNA reads TGCGCCAGCAGTCCTGGGACGTTACCTTTCGATACGCAGTATTTT. Amino acid sequence: CASSPGTLPFDTQYF.